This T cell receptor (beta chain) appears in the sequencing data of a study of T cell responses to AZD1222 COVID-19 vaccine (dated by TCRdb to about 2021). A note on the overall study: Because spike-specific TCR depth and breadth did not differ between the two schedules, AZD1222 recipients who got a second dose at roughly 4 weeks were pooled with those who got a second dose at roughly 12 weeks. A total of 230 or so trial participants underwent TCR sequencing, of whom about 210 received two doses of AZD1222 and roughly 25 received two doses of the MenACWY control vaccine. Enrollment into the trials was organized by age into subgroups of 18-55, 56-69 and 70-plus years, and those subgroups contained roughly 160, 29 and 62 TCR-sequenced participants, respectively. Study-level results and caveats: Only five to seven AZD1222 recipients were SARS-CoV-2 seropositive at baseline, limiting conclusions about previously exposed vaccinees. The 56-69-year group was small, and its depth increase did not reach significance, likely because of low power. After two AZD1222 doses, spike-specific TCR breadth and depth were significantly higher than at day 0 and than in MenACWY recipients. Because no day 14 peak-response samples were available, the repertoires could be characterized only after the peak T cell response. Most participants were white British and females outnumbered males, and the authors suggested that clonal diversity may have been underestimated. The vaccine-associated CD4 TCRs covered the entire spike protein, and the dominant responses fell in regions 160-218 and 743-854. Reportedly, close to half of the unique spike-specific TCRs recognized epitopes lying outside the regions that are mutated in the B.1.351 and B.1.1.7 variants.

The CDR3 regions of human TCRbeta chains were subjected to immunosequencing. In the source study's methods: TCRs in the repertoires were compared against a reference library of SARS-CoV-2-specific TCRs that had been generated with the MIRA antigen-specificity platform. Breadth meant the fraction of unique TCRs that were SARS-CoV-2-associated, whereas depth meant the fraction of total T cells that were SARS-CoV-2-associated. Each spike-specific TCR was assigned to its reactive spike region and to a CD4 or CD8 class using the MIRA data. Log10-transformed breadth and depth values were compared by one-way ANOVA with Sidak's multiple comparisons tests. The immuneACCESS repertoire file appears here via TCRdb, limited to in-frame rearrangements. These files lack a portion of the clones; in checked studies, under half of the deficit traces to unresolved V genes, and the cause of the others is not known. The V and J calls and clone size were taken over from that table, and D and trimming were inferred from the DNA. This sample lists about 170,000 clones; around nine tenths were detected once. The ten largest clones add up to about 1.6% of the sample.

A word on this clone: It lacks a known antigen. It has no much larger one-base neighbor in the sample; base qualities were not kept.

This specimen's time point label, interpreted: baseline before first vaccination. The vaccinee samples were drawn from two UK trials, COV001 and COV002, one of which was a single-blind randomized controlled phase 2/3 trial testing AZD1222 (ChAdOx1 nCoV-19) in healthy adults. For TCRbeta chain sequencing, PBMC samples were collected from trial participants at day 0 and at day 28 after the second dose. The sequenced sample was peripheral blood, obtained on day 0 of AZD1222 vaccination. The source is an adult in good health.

The encoded CDR3 is CASSLGGRSTDTQYF. In nucleotides, the sequence is TGCGCCAGCAGCCTCGGGGGACGGAGCACAGATACGCAGTATTTT. The chain joins TRBV5-1 to TRBJ2-3; the D gene is possibly TRBD2, with 6 bases matching. The trim is 4 bases for V and 0 bases for J, with a gap of 12 bases between the germline ends. The cysteine opens and the phenylalanine closes a CDR3 of 15 amino acids. The kept DNA is CDR3 alone, 45 bases in frame from the first base. Via the germline V gene, CDR1 is SGHRS and CDR2 YFSETQ.